This TCR beta chain was captured in a study of PD-1 blockade in mismatch repair-deficient tumors. Note on this clone: What it binds is unknown. Other DNA sequences in the sample encode the same CDR3.

The germline CDR1 and CDR2 sequences are SGHNT and YENEEA. The length of the CDR3 is 13 residues. The V gene lost 1 base and the J gene lost 4 bases, with 5 bases spanning the gap. The assay was immunoSEQ multiplex PCR, and TCRdb's table has in-frame clones only and misses some. The repertoire holds about 110,000 clones, with more than 60% as singletons. Overall study results and limits: After pembrolizumab, tumor-resident clones rose rapidly, then generally contracted before radiologic responses.

This clonotype was obtained from an adult with mismatch repair-deficient cancer. The sequenced sample was peripheral blood, obtained roughly 13 months after starting pembrolizumab. The V call is TRBV11-3, the J call TRBJ2-1; D call uncertain. The CDR3 loop is CASSLGSYNEQFF. The CDR3 bases are TGTGCCAGCAGCTTAGGAAGTTACAATGAGCAGTTCTTC. The full variable domain, with the rest looked up from reference TRBV11-3 and TRBJ2-1, is EAGVVQSPRYKIIEKKQPVAFWCNPISGHNTLYWYLQNLGQGPELLIRYENEEAVDDSQLPKDRFSAERLKGVDSTLKIQPAELGDSAVYLCASSLGSYNEQFFGPGTRLTVL.